The clone carrying this TCR beta chain was detected a few times. TCRdb's copy holds only in-frame clones and misses some; the assay was immunoSEQ multiplex PCR. The sample includes some 200,000 clones, 87% of them seen just once. The data are from a study of blood T cell repertoires in COVID-19. Germline V lookup: CDR1 SGDLS, CDR2 YYNGEE. There are 16 residues in the CDR3. J lost 1 base, V lost 0 bases, and 3 bases had no gene match. This TCR was recovered from a woman between 25 and 40 years old who had recovered from COVID-19. Specimen: PBMCs or T cells enriched from blood (not recorded which). The rearrangement uses TRBV9 and TRBJ2-3, with 9 bases matching TRBD2. The CDR3 coding sequence is TGTGCCAGCAGCGTAGATGCGGGGGGGCGCACAGATACGCAGTATTTT. This gives the protein CASSVDAGGRTDTQYF.